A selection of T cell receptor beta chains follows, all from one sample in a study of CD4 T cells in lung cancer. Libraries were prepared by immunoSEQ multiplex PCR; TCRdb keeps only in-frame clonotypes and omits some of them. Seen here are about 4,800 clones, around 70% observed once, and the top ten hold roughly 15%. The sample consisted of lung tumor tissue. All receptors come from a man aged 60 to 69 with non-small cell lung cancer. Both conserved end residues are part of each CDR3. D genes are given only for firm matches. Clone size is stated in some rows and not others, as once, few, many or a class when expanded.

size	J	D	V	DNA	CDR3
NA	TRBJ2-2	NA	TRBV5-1	TGCGCCAGCAGCTTTACTAGTAATCTGGGGGAGCTGTTTTTT	CASSFTSNLGELFF
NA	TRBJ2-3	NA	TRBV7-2	TGTGCCAGCAGCCGAGAGCAGGGGACCCTTGATACGCAGTATTTT	CASSREQGTLDTQYF
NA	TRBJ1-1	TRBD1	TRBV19	TGTGCCAGTAGTACGGACAGGTGGAACACTGAAGCTTTCTTT	CASSTDRWNTEAFF
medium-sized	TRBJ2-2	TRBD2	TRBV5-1	TGCGCCAGCAGCTTAGCACCTCTAGCGGGAAGGGCCGGGGAGCTGTTTTTT	CASSLAPLAGRAGELFF
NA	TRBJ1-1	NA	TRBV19	TGTGCCACCCGACTGACGAACACTGAAGCTTTCTTT	CATRLTNTEAFF
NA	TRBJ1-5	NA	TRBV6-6	TGTGCCAGCAGTCCACCCAACGGGGGAGGCAATCAGCCCCAGCATTTT	CASSPPNGGGNQPQHF
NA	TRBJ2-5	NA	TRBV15	TGTGCCACCAGCTTTCTAGAGACCCAGTACTTC	CATSFLETQYF
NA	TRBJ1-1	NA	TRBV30	TGTGCCTGGAGTTCCTGGGGGGGAAGGAACACTGAAGCTTTCTTT	CAWSSWGGRNTEAFF
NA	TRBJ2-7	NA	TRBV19	TGTGCCAGTAGTGTAGACCTGGGCCCCTACGAGCAGTACTTC	CASSVDLGPYEQYF
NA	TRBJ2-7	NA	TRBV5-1	TGCGCCAGCAGCTTGGTTCTTTTCACTTCAGGCGCCTACGAGCAGTACTTC	CASSLVLFTSGAYEQYF
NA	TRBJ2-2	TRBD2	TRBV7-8	TGTGCCAGCAGCCTCGGACTAGCGGGAGTGGGGTGGGAGCTGTTTTTT	CASSLGLAGVGWELFF
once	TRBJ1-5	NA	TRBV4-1	TGCGCCAGCAGCCAAGAACCGACGGGGAATCAGCCCCAGCATTTT	CASSQEPTGNQPQHF
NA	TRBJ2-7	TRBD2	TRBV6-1	TGTGCCAGCAGTGTTACAGCGGGAGAGGGGTACGAGCAGTACTTC	CASSVTAGEGYEQYF
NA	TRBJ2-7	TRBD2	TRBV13	TGTGCCAGCAGCTCCCCACCGGGACTAGCGGTTGCCTACGAGCAGTACTTC	CASSSPPGLAVAYEQYF
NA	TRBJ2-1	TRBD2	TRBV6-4	TGTGCCAGCAGTGACTCGCCTAGCGGGGCCAATGAGCAGTTCTTC	CASSDSPSGANEQFF
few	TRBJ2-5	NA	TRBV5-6	TGTGCCAGCAGCAAAAACACCAGATCGGAGACCCAGTACTTC	CASSKNTRSETQYF
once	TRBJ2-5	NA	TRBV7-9	TGTGCCAGCAGTCGAGGACGGGGAGGCGAGACCCAGTACTTC	CASSRGRGGETQYF
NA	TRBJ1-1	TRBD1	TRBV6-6	TGTGCCAGCAGTTTGACAGGGGTTGCGAACACTGAAGCTTTCTTT	CASSLTGVANTEAFF
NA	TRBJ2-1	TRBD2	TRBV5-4	TGTGCCAGCAGCCCGGGACTAGCGGGAGGCTACAATGAGCAGTTCTTC	CASSPGLAGGYNEQFF
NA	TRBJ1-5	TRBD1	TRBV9	TGTGCCAGTGGACAGGGGGGCAATCAGCCCCAGCATTTT	CASGQGGNQPQHF
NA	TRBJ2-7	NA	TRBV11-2	TGTGCCAGCAGCTTTACAGGGCTACGGGGCGAGCAGTACTTC	CASSFTGLRGEQYF
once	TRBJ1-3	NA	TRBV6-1	TGTGCCAGCACGGTCCTCTCTGGAAACACCATATATTTT	CASTVLSGNTIYF
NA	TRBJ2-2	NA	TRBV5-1	TGCGCCAGCAGCTTGAACCTAGACCTCACCGGGGAGCTGTTTTTT	CASSLNLDLTGELFF
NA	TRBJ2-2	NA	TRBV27	TGTGCCAGCAGTTACAGGGAAGGAGGGGAGCTGTTTTTT	CASSYREGGELFF
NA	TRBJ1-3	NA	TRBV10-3	TGTGCCATCAGTGAGTCTCAGGGGCGAGGAAACACCATATATTTT	CAISESQGRGNTIYF
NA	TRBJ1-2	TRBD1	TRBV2	TGTGCCAGCAGTGAAGGTGGGACAGGGATCTATGGCTACACCTTC	CASSEGGTGIYGYTF
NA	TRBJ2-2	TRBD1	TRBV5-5	TGTGCCAGCAGCCATATCCGGACAGGGGGCACCGGGGAGCTGTTTTTT	CASSHIRTGGTGELFF
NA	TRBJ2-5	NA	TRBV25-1	TGTGCCAGCAGTGGAGCCGGGAGCCTTAGGGAGACCCAGTACTTC	CASSGAGSLRETQYF
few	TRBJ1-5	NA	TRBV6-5	TGTGCCAGCAGTTACTCGAAGGGGTTGGGTCAGCCCCAGCATTTT	CASSYSKGLGQPQHF
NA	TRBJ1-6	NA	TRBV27	TGTGCCAGCCGGGAGAGCTGGAGCTCCTATAATTCACCCCTCCACTTT	CASRESWSSYNSPLHF
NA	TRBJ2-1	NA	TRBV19	TGTGCCTGTGGTCGTGTTCGCGATGAGCAGTTCTTC	CACGRVRDEQFF
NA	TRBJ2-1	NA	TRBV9	TGTGCCAGCAGCGTAAAACAGTCAGGGGGGAATGAGCAGTTCTTC	CASSVKQSGGNEQFF
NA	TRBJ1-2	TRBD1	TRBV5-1	TGCGCCAGCAGCCCACAGGGGAACTATGGCTACACCTTC	CASSPQGNYGYTF
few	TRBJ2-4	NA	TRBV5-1	TGCGCCAGCAGCTTATACAGTAGTATAGAAAACATTCAGTACTTC	CASSLYSSIENIQYF
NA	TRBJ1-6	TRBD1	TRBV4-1	TGCGCCAGCAGCCGGGACAGGGTTGAAAATTCACCCCTCCACTTT	CASSRDRVENSPLHF
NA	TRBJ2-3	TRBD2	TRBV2	TGTGCCAGCAGGCCTGGGACTAGCGGGAGTCTGGATACGCAGTATTTT	CASRPGTSGSLDTQYF
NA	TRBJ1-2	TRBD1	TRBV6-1	TGTGCCAGCAGTGCAGGGACAGAAGTGCGGGGCTACACCTTC	CASSAGTEVRGYTF
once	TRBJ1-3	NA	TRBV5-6	TGTGCCAGCAGTCCTGATCGTCATCAGAATCGAAACACCATATATTTT	CASSPDRHQNRNTIYF
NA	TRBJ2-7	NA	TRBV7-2	TGTGCCAGCAGCTTAGCGCGGCTAGCTTACGAGCAGTACTTC	CASSLARLAYEQYF
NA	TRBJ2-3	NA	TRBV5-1	TGCGCCAGCAGCTTGGAAGGCAGTGGGGGGACAGATACGCAGTATTTT	CASSLEGSGGTDTQYF
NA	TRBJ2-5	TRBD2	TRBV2	TGTGCCAGCAGTGTTCGCCTAGCGGGAGAGGGAGAGACCCAGTACTTC	CASSVRLAGEGETQYF
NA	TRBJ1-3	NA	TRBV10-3	TGTGCCAGCAAAACAGGGAGCTCTGGAAACACCATATATTTT	CASKTGSSGNTIYF
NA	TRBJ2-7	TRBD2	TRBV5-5	TGTGCCAGCAGCTTCCGGAGAACGCTAGCGGGAGGCCATTTGGGTGAGCAGTACTTC	CASSFRRTLAGGHLGEQYF
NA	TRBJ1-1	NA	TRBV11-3	TGTGCCAGCAGCTCAACACAGGGTGGGAACACTGAAGCTTTCTTT	CASSSTQGGNTEAFF
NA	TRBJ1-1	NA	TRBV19	TGTGCCAGTAGTATCGGACGGGGGAACACTGAAGCTTTCTTT	CASSIGRGNTEAFF
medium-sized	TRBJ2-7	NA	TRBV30	TGTGCCTGGAGTGGGGGGCTCTACGAGCAGTACTTC	CAWSGGLYEQYF
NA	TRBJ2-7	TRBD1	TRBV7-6	TGTGCCAGCAGCTTAGATGACAGGGGGCGAGTGGACGAGCAGTACTTC	CASSLDDRGRVDEQYF
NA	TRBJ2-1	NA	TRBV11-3	TGTGCCAGCAGCTTAGAGGGGGGACGTGAGCAGTTCTTC	CASSLEGGREQFF
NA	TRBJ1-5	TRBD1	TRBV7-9	TGTGCCAGCAGCTCCGGACAGGGGCAGAATCAGCCCCAGCATTTT	CASSSGQGQNQPQHF
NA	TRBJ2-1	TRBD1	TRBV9	TGTGCCAGCGCGGGACAGGGTGACAATGAGCAGTTCTTC	CASAGQGDNEQFF
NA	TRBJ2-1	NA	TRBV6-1	TGTGCCAGCAGCCAGGTTCGGTACAATGAGCAGTTCTTC	CASSQVRYNEQFF
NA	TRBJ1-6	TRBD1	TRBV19	TGTGCCAGTAGTGCCCGAGGGACAGGGGGTACACCCCTCCACTTT	CASSARGTGGTPLHF
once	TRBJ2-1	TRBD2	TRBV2	TGTGCCAGCAGTGAAGGCCTAGCGGGAATCTACAATGAGCAGTTCTTC	CASSEGLAGIYNEQFF